Here is one TCR beta chain with its context. These data belong to a study of shared clonotypes between healthy human individuals. Method: immunoSEQ multiplex PCR; TCRdb's copy keeps in-frame clones and lacks some. The table includes more than 80,000 clones, around 67% detected once. The TCR originated in a man aged 30 to 39 in good health. Sequencing used memory CD8+ T cells sorted from blood. Subset: CD45RO+ cells pooled with CCR7-negative TemRA cells.

CDR3 nucleotides: TGTGCTAGTGGCCACCTTGAGCGGGGAAGTGGTGAGCAGTTCTTC. Its translation is CASGHLERGSGEQFF. The gene calls are TRBV12-5 and TRBJ2-1; 7 bases line up with TRBD2. Trimming removed 6 bases from V and 9 bases from J; junction bases left unmatched: 14. The CDR3 consists of 15 residues. The V gene's germline CDR1 is LGHNT and CDR2 FRNRAP.